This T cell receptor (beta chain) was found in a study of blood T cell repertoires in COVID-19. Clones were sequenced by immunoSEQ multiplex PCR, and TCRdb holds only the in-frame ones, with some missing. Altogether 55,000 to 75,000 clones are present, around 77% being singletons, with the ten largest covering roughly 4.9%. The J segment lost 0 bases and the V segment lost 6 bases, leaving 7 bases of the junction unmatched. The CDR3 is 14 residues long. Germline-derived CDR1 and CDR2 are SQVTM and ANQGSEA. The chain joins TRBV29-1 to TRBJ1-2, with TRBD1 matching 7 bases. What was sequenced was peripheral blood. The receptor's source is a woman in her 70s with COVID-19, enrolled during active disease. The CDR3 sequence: CSVSQGVANYGYTF. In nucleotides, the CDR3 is TGCAGCGTCTCCCAGGGGGTAGCTAACTATGGCTACACCTTC.